These 4 T cell receptor beta chains were sequenced from one sample in a study of T cells in Graves' hyperthyroidism and ophthalmopathy. Amplification yielded TCR beta CDR3 regions, with RNA transcripts as the source. A first-round RT-PCR of the TCR CDR3 used the HTBI primer set. One entry per CDR3 protein results from TCRdb running MiXCR on the multiplex PCR reads. Of roughly 630,000 distinct CDR3 sequences listed, about a sixth are singletons. Material for sequencing was blood. The receptors originated from a woman aged 25 to 39 with Graves' hyperthyroidism.

Many counts were recorded for this clonotype. V is TRBV5-1 and J is TRBJ1-5; the D is unclear. CDR3 length: 14 amino acids. Trimming removed 0 bases from V and 4 bases from J, with 8 bases in between. Germline V gene sequence: CDR1 SGHRS, CDR2 YFSETQ. This CDR3 is CASSLAGSNQPQHF. The CDR3 DNA follows: TGCGCCAGCAGCTTGGCAGGTTCAAATCAGCCCCAGCATTTT.

This clonotype has a count of ten or more. The J gene is TRBJ2-1, the V gene TRBV6-1; D might be TRBD2 (6 bases). The V gene lost 5 bases and the J gene lost 5 bases, with 16 bases spanning the gap. The CDR3 consists of 15 residues. CDR1 and CDR2 from the germline V gene are MNHNS and SASEGT. The CDR3 loop is CASSYGTPGDNEQFF. In nucleotides, the CDR3 is TGTGCCAGCAGTTACGGGACTCCCGGGGACAATGAGCAGTTCTTC.

The rearrangement joins TRBV6-1 to TRBJ2-7, with D tentatively TRBD2 (5 bases). Germline values: CDR1 MNHNS, CDR2 SASEGT. The ends were cut back, 4 bases at V and 0 bases at J, with 10 bases in the middle. This CDR3 spans 14 amino acids. In nucleotides, the CDR3 is TGTGCCAGCAGTGGGGAGACGGGCTCCTACGAGCAGTACTTC. The encoded protein is CASSGETGSYEQYF.

There are many counts of this clonotype. V and J are TRBV5-1 and TRBJ1-2; tentative D call: TRBD1 (6 bases). Germline V gene data show CDR1 as SGHRS and CDR2 as YFSETQ. V was clipped by 2 bases and J by 2 bases, with 10 bases between them. This CDR3 has 14 residues. The CDR3 DNA is TGCGCCAGCAGCTTATCCACAGGGAACTATGGCTACACCTTC. Translation: CASSLSTGNYGYTF.